This record covers a single T cell receptor (beta chain). No cognate antigen has been identified for it. There are no base qualities to consult, and no much larger clone falls within one base. The data belong to a study of blood T cell repertoires in COVID-19 (dated by TCRdb to 2020 to 2022). With regard to the full study: Samples from collaborators originated in the United States, Italy and Spain and spanned both the acute and convalescent phases of COVID-19. The material from the prospective study consisted of cDNA or gDNA derived from T cells, B-cell-depleted T cells, or PBMCs. Subjects who had been exposed to COVID-19, were actively infected with it, or had recovered from it provided the deeply sampled blood TCRbeta repertoires that made up the dataset. The repertoires were released in a freely available public database intended as a resource for research on the immune response to SARS-CoV-2. Samples came from the ongoing ImmuneRACE study (first 160 participants) plus 1,254 subjects from 6 global collaborators. Where HLA class I and class II types were available, the types were taken from metadata supplied by the sample provider, not from assay-based typing. Sample metadata almost always included a de-identified subject ID, COVID-19 status, age in years and sex. Results and caveats for the whole study, not just this receptor: The quantity of clinical and demographic metadata differed by source and by participant and was supplied without curation.

Trimming leaves V shorter by 7 bases and J shorter by 7 bases, with the junction holding 12 bases beyond the gene matches. Taken from the germline V gene (reference sequence), the CDR1 and CDR2 loops are LNHDA and SQIVND. Including the terminal cysteine and phenylalanine, the CDR3 comprises 15 residues. CDR3 DNA only is kept here, 45 bases in frame from base 1. The immunoSEQ Assay, a bias-controlled multiplex PCR, was used to amplify TCRbeta CDR3 regions from genomic DNA. In the original analysis: Within the assay, amplification of reference gene primers was used to estimate how many nucleated cells each sample contained. To quantify the absolute abundance of each unique TCRbeta CDR3 rearrangement, sequence reads were collapsed and filtered. For each sample, productive Simpson clonality was calculated by taking the square root of Simpson's diversity index across productive rearrangements. In its TCRdb copy, this immuneACCESS table keeps in-frame sequences only and misses some clones. Where compared with another copy, unresolved V genes explain less than half of these, and the others have no known cause. V, J and clone size are taken as reported in that table, and D and trimming were inferred from the DNA itself. For this sample the table gives about 120,000 clones, of which approximately 90% were detected only once. Together, the top ten hold around 4% of the sample.

The collaborating institutions used their own protocols to collect whole blood in K2EDTA tubes. For TCRbeta analysis, collaborators shipped samples in one of three forms: frozen whole blood, isolated PBMCs, or DNA extracted from either of those sample types. The sequence came from a man aged 40-49 years with acute or convalescent COVID-19. Sequencing was done on a sample of peripheral blood. The sequence links TRBV19 to TRBJ2-2, with TRBD1 identical over 7 junction bases. CDR3 sequence: CASTTRQGESGELFF. In nucleotide form, the sequence is TGTGCCAGTACCACGAGACAGGGCGAGAGCGGGGAGCTGTTTTTT.